One T cell receptor (beta chain) is described in this entry. The data belong to a study of blood T cell repertoires in COVID-19. Repertoires were generated with immunoSEQ multiplex PCR, while TCRdb's copy carries only in-frame clones and drops some. The sample records some 120,000 clones, 80% to 90% being singletons. The CDR3 spans 14 residues. With V trimmed by 3 bases and J by 6 bases, 4 bases remained unmatched. The germline CDR1 and CDR2 sequences are ENHRY and SYGVKD. The material sequenced was peripheral blood. This chain uses TRBV10-3 with TRBJ2-7, with 11 bases lining up with TRBD1. The source of this sequence is an elderly man with active or convalescent COVID-19. The CDR3 region is CAISDPGTGGEQYF. CDR3 nucleotides: TGTGCCATCAGTGACCCCGGGACAGGGGGCGAGCAGTACTTC.